This TCR beta chain is drawn from a study of blood T cells in healthy people across ages (dated by TCRdb to the mid-2010s). About the full investigation: In model experiments, roughly one uniquely barcoded TCR beta cDNA molecule per two T cells was captured by template switching. To avoid experimental bias, donors of different ages were distributed randomly across sequencing lanes. Using deep sequencing normalized with unique cDNA molecular identifiers, the study measured how TCR beta repertoire diversity changes with age. The donors were split into four age groups: young (average about 15 years), middle-aged (39), aged (roughly 68) and long-lived (roughly 77). For two donors (one aged 18 to 29 and one aged 80 or older), the study analyzed two additional independent replicas of 1 million unique cDNA reads from the same blood draw.

The investigation overall reported the following: Because profiling used bulk unsorted PBMCs, naive and antigen-experienced compartments could not be compared conclusively. Observed TCR beta diversity correlated strongly with the percentage of naive T cells measured by flow cytometry. Estimates of total diversity based on one million sequenced T cells were considered lower bounds and underestimates. As age increased, observed TCR beta diversity per million T cells dropped in a roughly linear way, and a significant reduction was already evident by age approximately 40. Compared with the aged group, the long-lived group had more naive CD4+ T cells, fewer expanded clones and increased TCR diversity, suggesting age selection. Donor CMV infection status was unknown, potentially confounding age-related changes in expanded clonotypes.

As concerns this clonotype: There is no known antigen for this receptor. No much larger clone is present one base from it, and per-base qualities are unavailable.

Library preparation used 5' RACE. The instrument was an Illumina HiSeq 2500. A second roughly 7 to 11 cycle PCR used a sample-barcoded 5' primer and a J-beta primer mix. A template-switch 5' adaptor carrying 12 random nucleotides introduced a unique molecular identifier onto each TCR beta cDNA molecule. Each sample yielded at least 2.5 million CDR3-containing paired-end reads. The Mint cDNA synthesis kit, primed by a TRBC-specific oligonucleotide, was used to synthesize first-strand cDNA from all RNA. Following uracil-DNA glycosylase treatment, a first 18-cycle PCR with universal primers M1SS and BC2_uni_R was performed on all cDNA. Regarding the original processing steps: For normalization, 1 million high-quality reads, each with a distinct molecular identifier, were randomly selected from each sample. Instead of being binned into consensus sequences, reads with shared molecular identifiers were discarded. MiTCR, run with a Q25 quality threshold and the strictest error-elimination algorithm, handled CDR3 identification, clonotype clustering and error correction. A nonparametric unseen species model using Euler transformation provided a lower-bound estimate of total TCR beta diversity. TCRdb ran its own pipeline on the public reads, namely fastp trimming at Q25 and MiXCR clone calling, and kept in-frame beta chains. Each CDR3 protein gets just one entry, which takes the most common genes and DNA from the rows behind it. TCRdb, rather than the study authors, made the V and J calls. This sample holds roughly 1,700,000 distinct CDR3 sequences; approximately 30% were observed only once. Roughly 8% of the sample rests with the top ten.

The germline V gene encodes CDR1 SGHAT and CDR2 FQNNGV. Reading from cysteine to phenylalanine, the CDR3 counts 16 amino acids. Of all the DNA, just the CDR3 is kept, 48 bases in frame from base 1. The germline ends are 15 bases apart after V is trimmed by 7 bases and J by 0 bases. The donors were roughly 40 Caucasian individuals from Russia, aged 6 to 90 years, who were systemically healthy. Roughly 9 milliliters of peripheral blood were drawn from each donor into EDTA-treated Vacutainer tubes. PBMCs were isolated by Ficoll-Paque density-gradient centrifugation, with at least 6.5 million obtained per sample. Total RNA, at least 6 micrograms per sample, was extracted from PBMCs with Trizol reagent. For every donor, an aliquot of PBMCs went through flow cytometry to measure the percentages of naive CD45RAhigh/CD27high T cells.

The chain uses TRBV11-2 and TRBJ2-2; D gene: possibly TRBD2, on 7 matching bases. The receptor comes from a woman aged 25-40 years in good health. The material sequenced was blood. The bases are TGTGCCAGCACCAAGTCGGGGGGCGCGAACACCGGGGAGCTGTTTTTT. This yields the protein CASTKSGGANTGELFF. Joined to the reference TRBV11-2 and TRBJ2-2 proteins, this CDR3 gives the full variable domain: EAGVAQSPRYKIIEKRQSVAFWCNPISGHATLYWYQQILGQGPKLLIQFQNNGVVDDSQLPKDRFSAERLKGVDSTLKIQPAKLEDSAVYLCASTKSGGANTGELFFGEGSRLTVL.